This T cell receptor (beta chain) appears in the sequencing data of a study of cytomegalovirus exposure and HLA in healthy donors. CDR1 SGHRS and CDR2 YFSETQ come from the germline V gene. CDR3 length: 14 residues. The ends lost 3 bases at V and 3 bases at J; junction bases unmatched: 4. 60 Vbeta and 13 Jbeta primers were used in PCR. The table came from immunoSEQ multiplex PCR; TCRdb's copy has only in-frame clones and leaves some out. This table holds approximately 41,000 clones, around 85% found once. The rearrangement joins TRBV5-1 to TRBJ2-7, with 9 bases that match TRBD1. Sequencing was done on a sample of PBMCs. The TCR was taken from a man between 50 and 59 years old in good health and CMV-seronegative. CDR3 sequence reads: CASSSRDRVYEQYF. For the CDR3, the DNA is TGCGCCAGCAGCTCCCGGGACAGGGTCTACGAGCAGTACTTC.